This T cell receptor beta chain was captured by sequencing in a study of cytomegalovirus exposure and HLA in healthy donors. PCR primers comprised 60 Vbeta and 13 Jbeta primers. Sequenced by immunoSEQ multiplex PCR; TCRdb stores in-frame clones only, minus some. Its listing shows about 72,000 clones. Germline V gene sequence: CDR1 MNHEY, CDR2 SVGAGI. The trim removed 10 bases at V and 4 bases at J, leaving 4 bases unmatched. The CDR3 has 12 amino acids. This chain links TRBV6-5 with TRBJ2-5; TRBD2 aligns across 9 bases. The specimen was PBMCs. This receptor was identified in a man aged 45-65 years in good health and CMV-seropositive. The DNA of the CDR3 is TGTGCCACATCAGCGGGGGGAGAGACCCAGTACTTC. Its protein product is CATSAGGETQYF.